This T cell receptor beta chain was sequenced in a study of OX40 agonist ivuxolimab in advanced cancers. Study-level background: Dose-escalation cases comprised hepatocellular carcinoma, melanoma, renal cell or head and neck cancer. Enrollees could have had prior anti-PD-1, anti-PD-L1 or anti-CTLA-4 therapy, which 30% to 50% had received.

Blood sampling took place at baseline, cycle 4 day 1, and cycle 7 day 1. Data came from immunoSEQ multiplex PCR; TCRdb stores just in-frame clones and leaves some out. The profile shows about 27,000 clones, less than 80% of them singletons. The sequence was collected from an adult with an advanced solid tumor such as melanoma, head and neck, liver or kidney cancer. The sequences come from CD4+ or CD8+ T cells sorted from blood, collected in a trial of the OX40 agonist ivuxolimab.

This chain's CDR3 is CASSLATGTISGNTIYF. The CDR3 DNA reads as TGTGCCAGCAGCTTAGCTACAGGGACGATCTCTGGAAACACCATATATTTT. The chain employs TRBV11-2 and TRBJ1-3, with D perhaps matching TRBD1 (6 bases). Trimming left V 1 base short and J 0 bases short, with 13 bases between. The CDR3 covers 17 residues. Looked up from germline, CDR1 is SGHAT and CDR2 is FQNNGV.